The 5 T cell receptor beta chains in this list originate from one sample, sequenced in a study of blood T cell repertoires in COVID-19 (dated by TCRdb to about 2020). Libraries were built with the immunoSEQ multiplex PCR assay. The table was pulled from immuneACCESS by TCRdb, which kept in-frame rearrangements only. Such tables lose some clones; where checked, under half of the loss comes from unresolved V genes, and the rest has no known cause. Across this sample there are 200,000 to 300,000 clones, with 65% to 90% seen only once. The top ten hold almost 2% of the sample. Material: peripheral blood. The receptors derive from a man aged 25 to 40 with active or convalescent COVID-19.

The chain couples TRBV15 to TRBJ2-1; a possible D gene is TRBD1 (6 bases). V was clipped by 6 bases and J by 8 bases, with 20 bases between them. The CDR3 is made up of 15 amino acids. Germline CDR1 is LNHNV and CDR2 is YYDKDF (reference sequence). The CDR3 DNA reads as TGTGCCACCAGTCGAACAGGGCGGAGTTATGATGAGCAGTTCTTC. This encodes CATSRTGRSYDEQFF.

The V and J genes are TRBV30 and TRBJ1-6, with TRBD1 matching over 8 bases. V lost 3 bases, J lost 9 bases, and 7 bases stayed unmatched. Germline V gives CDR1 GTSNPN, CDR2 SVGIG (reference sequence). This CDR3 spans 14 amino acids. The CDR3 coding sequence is TGTGCCTGGAGCCCAGGGGGCGGGTCTTCACCCCTCCACTTT. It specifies CAWSPGGGSSPLHF.

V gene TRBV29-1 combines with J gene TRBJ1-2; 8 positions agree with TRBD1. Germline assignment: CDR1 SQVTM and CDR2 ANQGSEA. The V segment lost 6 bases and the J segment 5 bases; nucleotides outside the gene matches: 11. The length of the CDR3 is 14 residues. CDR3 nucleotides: TGCAGCGTGAAACCGGACAGGGTTGAGTATGGCTACACCTTC. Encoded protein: CSVKPDRVEYGYTF.

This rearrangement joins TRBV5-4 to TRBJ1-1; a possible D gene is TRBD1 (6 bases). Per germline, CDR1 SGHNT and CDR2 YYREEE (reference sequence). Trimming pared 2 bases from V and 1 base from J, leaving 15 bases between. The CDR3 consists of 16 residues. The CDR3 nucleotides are TGTGCCAGCAGCTTATCAGGGGCGGGGGGGAACACTGAAGCTTTCTTT. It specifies CASSLSGAGGNTEAFF.

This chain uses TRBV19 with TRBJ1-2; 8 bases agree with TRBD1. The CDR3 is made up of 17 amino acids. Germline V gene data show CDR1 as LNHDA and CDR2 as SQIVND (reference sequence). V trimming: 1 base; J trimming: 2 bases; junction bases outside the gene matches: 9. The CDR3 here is CASSIVFQGAENYGYTF. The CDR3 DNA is TGTGCCAGTAGTATAGTTTTTCAGGGGGCGGAAAACTATGGCTACACCTTC.